Listed here are 5 T cell receptor beta chains from one sample, sequenced in a study of control samples from healthy donors and cancer patients. Sequenced by immunoSEQ multiplex PCR; TCRdb stores in-frame clones only, minus some. The sample includes about 190,000 clones, 85% to 95% of them seen just once. Sequencing was performed on blood. Receptor source: a man aged 18 to 29 in good health.

The chain is built from TRBV19 and TRBJ2-7; 7 bases are shared with TRBD1. CDR1 is LNHDA and CDR2 is SQIVND in the germline V gene (reference sequence). This CDR3 has 15 residues. With V trimmed by 4 bases and J by 7 bases, 13 bases remained unmatched. The DNA of the CDR3 is TGTGCCAGTAGTACCGCACAGGGGACGCCTTCTGAGCAGTACTTC. It translates to CASSTAQGTPSEQYF.

The CDR3 coding sequence is TGTGCCAGCAGCCAAGCGGGCGGGGGTACGCAGTATTTT. Amino acid sequence: CASSQAGGGTQYF. The chain links TRBV14 to TRBJ2-3, with 7 bases fitting TRBD2. The CDR3 consists of 13 residues. The germline gives CDR1 SGHDN, CDR2 FVKESK. V lost 1 base and J lost 8; bases outside the gene matches: 3. The full variable domain, with the rest looked up from reference TRBV14 and TRBJ2-3, is EAGVTQFPSHSVIEKGQTVTLRCDPISGHDNLYWYRRVMGKEIKFLLHFVKESKQDESGMPNNRFLAERTGGTYSTLKVQPAELEDSGVYFCASSQAGGGTQYFGPGTRLTVL.

The chain has TRBV21-1 and TRBJ2-7. TRBV21-1 is tagged as a pseudogene. CDR3 length equals 13 residues. CDR3 in amino acids: CASTRDGYYEQYF. CDR3 DNA: TGTGCCAGCACCCGGGACGGATACTACGAGCAGTACTTC.

The genes are TRBV4-1 and TRBJ1-4; D might be TRBD1 (6 bases). This CDR3 spans 17 amino acids. Trimming took 1 base from V and 5 from J, leaving 17 bases between them. CDR1 is MGHRA, CDR2 YSYEKL, per germline. The chain's CDR3 is CASSQGDVRGWNEKLFF. CDR3 coding DNA: TGCGCCAGCAGCCAAGGGGATGTCAGGGGATGGAATGAAAAACTGTTTTTT.

V gene TRBV2 combines with J gene TRBJ1-2; the match to TRBD1 covers 8 bases. Germline V gene lookup returns CDR1 SNHLY and CDR2 FYNNEI. The ends lost 6 bases at V and 2 bases at J; junction bases unmatched: 8. The CDR3 length is 15 residues. CDR3 sequence reads: CASRAQGVINYGYTF. CDR3 DNA sequence: TGTGCCAGCAGGGCACAGGGGGTTATAAACTATGGCTACACCTTC.